Presented here are 22 T cell receptor beta chains from one specimen sequenced in a study of cytomegalovirus exposure and HLA in healthy donors. A multiplex PCR was run with 60 Vbeta primers and 13 Jbeta primers. Profiling relied on immunoSEQ multiplex PCR, and the TCRdb table lists in-frame clones only, not all of them. The sample has fewer than 350,000 clones; approximately 90% are singletons. The source material was PBMCs. Source of these receptors: a woman under 30 in good health and CMV-seronegative.

The chain links TRBV7-2 to TRBJ2-7; D perhaps matches TRBD2 (6 bases). Germline-derived CDR1 and CDR2 are SGHTA and FQGNSA. The V end was cut by 6 bases, the J end by 1 base, with 13 bases between. The CDR3 sequence is 14 residues long. The chain's CDR3 is CASSFGTGSYEQYF. The CDR3 bases are TGTGCCAGCAGTTTCGGGACTGGTTCCTACGAGCAGTACTTC.

This chain links TRBV30 with TRBJ1-4; a possible D gene is TRBD1 (6 bases). CDR1 and CDR2 from the germline V gene are GTSNPN and SVGIG (reference sequence). With 5 bases removed from V and 0 bases from J, the gap between germline ends came to 13 bases. The CDR3 totals 15 residues. The CDR3 sequence is CAWDTRTATNEKLFF. The CDR3 nucleotides are TGTGCCTGGGATACACGGACAGCAACTAATGAAAAACTGTTTTTT.

The chain carries TRBV7-2 and TRBJ2-3; weak D call: TRBD2 (7 bases). Trimming stripped 7 bases from V and 7 bases from J, with 21 bases between. From germline, CDR1 is SGHTA and CDR2 FQGNSA. CDR3 size: 15 residues. This CDR3 reads CASTMQRGGRNTQYF. Here the CDR3 DNA reads TGTGCCAGCACCATGCAGAGGGGGGGCCGGAATACGCAGTATTTT.

The V and J genes are TRBV9 and TRBJ2-7, with 7 bases that match TRBD2. CDR1 and CDR2 (germline): SGDLS, YYNGEE. The junction had 11 bases not matched to a gene; V was cut back by 4 bases and J by 4 bases. The CDR3 is made up of 15 amino acids. DNA of the CDR3: TGTGCCAGCAGCCCCTGGGAGGGTTCCTTGTACGAGCAGTACTTC. Translation gives CASSPWEGSLYEQYF.

CDR3 in DNA: TGTGCCAGCAGCATATTAGCGGGGGGAAGCTCCTACGAGCAGTACTTC. Translating gives CASSILAGGSSYEQYF. The chain combines TRBV7-9 with TRBJ2-7; 10 positions agree with TRBD2. The CDR3 extends over 16 amino acids. V was clipped by 5 bases and J by 0 bases; unmatched bases: 7. The germline V gene has CDR1 SEHNR and CDR2 FQNEAQ (reference sequence). Full variable domain (remainder filled in from reference TRBV7-9 and TRBJ2-7): DTGVSQNPRHKITKRGQNVTFRCDPISEHNRLYWYRQTLGQGPEFLTYFQNEAQLEKSRLLSDRFSAERPKGSFSTLEIQRTEQGDSAMYLCASSILAGGSSYEQYFGPGTRLTVT.

Regarding this clone: Its ends do not fully match the called genes, so a read error is possible. The J gene is TRBJ1-2, the V gene TRBV15; 9 bases are a match to TRBD1. The CDR3 sequence is 14 residues long. CDR1 is LNHNV and CDR2 is YYDKDF in the germline V gene (reference sequence). CDR3 nucleotide sequence: TGTGCCACCAGCTGGGACAGGGACAAGGGTGGCTACATCTTC. Translating it yields CATSWDRDKGGYIF.

V gene TRBV18 combines with J gene TRBJ1-2; no definite D call. The CDR3 is made up of 15 amino acids. V was clipped by 0 bases and J by 2 bases, with 10 bases between them. Per the germline V gene, CDR1 is KGHSH and CDR2 is LQKENI. CDR3 DNA sequence: TGTGCCAGCTCACCACCGTCGTTAGCCAACTATGGCTACACCTTC. Its protein product is CASSPPSLANYGYTF.

The chain has TRBV29-1 and TRBJ2-7; TRBD1 might be the D (5 bases). There are 13 residues in the CDR3. Germline CDR1 SQVTM, CDR2 ANQGSEA. V was clipped by 4 bases and J by 6 bases, with 16 bases between them. The CDR3 spells CSVGGAPATEQYF. CDR3 nucleotides: TGCAGCGTTGGTGGGGCCCCGGCAACCGAGCAGTACTTC.

This clone appeared a single time. Other DNA sequences in the sample encode the same CDR3. The chain employs TRBV5-1 and TRBJ1-1; D gene ambiguous. The CDR3 covers 13 residues. The germline V gene encodes CDR1 SGHRS and CDR2 YFSETQ. With 5 bases removed from V and 1 base from J, the gap between germline ends came to 9 bases. The CDR3 region has the DNA TGCGCCAGCAGTCCCGCGGGGAACACTGAAGCTTTCTTT. It encodes CASSPAGNTEAFF. Drawing the rest from reference TRBV5-1 and TRBJ1-1, the complete variable domain is KAGVTQTPRYLIKTRGQQVTLSCSPISGHRSVSWYQQTPGQGLQFLFEYFSETQRNKGNFPGRFSGRQFSNSRSEMNVSTLELGDSALYLCASSPAGNTEAFFGQGTRLTVV.

The chain links TRBV4-1 to TRBJ1-4; no firm D call. Per the germline V gene, CDR1 is MGHRA and CDR2 is YSYEKL. The length of the CDR3 is 16 residues. V was pared by 0 bases and J by 7 bases, with 15 bases between. CDR3 in amino acids: CASSQDAGFPREKLFF. As DNA, the CDR3 is TGCGCCAGCAGCCAAGATGCAGGATTTCCCCGTGAAAAACTGTTTTTT.

V and J are TRBV19 and TRBJ1-1; D is ambiguous. Per the germline V gene, CDR1 is LNHDA and CDR2 is SQIVND (reference sequence). V shed 3 bases and J shed 8 bases, with 10 bases lying between them. The CDR3 consists of 12 residues. This CDR3 is CASSIALSEAFF. CDR3 bases: TGTGCCAGTAGTATTGCGTTGAGCGAAGCTTTCTTT.

In DNA form, the CDR3 reads TGTGCCAGCCCTAGACTAGCGGGGTCCATCACGGGGGAGCTGTTTTTT. This encodes CASPRLAGSITGELFF. The chain employs TRBV4-2 and TRBJ2-2; 11 bases line up with TRBD2. Germline V gene data show CDR1 as LGHNA and CDR2 as YNFKEQ. The J segment lost 8 bases and the V segment lost 8 bases, leaving 13 bases of the junction unmatched. The CDR3 has 16 amino acids.

V gene TRBV27 combines with J gene TRBJ1-2, with TRBD1 matching over 8 bases. V shed 5 bases, J shed 3 bases, and the junction held 11 bases outside the gene matches. Germline V gene data show CDR1 as MNHEY and CDR2 as SMNVEV (reference sequence). The CDR3 is 16 amino acids. CDR3 sequence (DNA): TGTGCCAGCAGTCCTGGGACAGGCTTACACTACTATGGCTACACCTTC. Its translation: CASSPGTGLHYYGYTF.

Regarding this clone: The sample contains more than one DNA sequence encoding this CDR3. The rearrangement joins TRBV7-6 to TRBJ2-7; the match to TRBD1 covers 7 bases. Germline V gene data show CDR1 as SGHVS and CDR2 as FNYEAQ. The CDR3 length is 13 residues. V gave up 5 bases and J gave up 2 bases; unmatched junction bases: 3. The CDR3 DNA reads TGTGCCAGCAGCCTTCAGGGGGCCTACGAGCAGTACTTC. As protein: CASSLQGAYEQYF.

The CDR3 region has the DNA TGTGCCTGGAGCCTTGCGGGGGTGGAAGAGACCCAGTACTTC. Its protein product is CAWSLAGVEETQYF. This chain connects TRBV30 to TRBJ2-5; 7 bases match TRBD2. Germline loops: CDR1 GTSNPN, CDR2 SVGIG (reference sequence). This CDR3 is 14 amino acids long. The trim removed 3 bases at V and 3 bases at J, leaving 7 bases unmatched.

CDR3 in amino acids: CASSLVQGSNIQYF. Written as DNA, the CDR3 is TGTGCCAGCAGCTTAGTACAGGGCTCAAACATTCAGTACTTC. The chain has TRBV7-2 and TRBJ2-4, with D maybe TRBD1 (6 bases). CDR1 and CDR2 from the germline V gene are SGHTA and FQGNSA. Trimming removed 1 base from V and 6 bases from J, with 10 bases in between. The CDR3 loop spans 14 amino acids.

The chain employs TRBV13 and TRBJ2-4, with TRBD2 as a possible D gene (5 bases). The CDR3 contains 14 residues. Trimming stripped 1 base from V and 6 bases from J, with 10 bases between. Germline V gene sequence: CDR1 PRHDT, CDR2 FYEKMQ (reference sequence). The chain's CDR3 is CASSLVTRGNIQYF. DNA of the CDR3: TGTGCCAGCAGCTTAGTGACCCGGGGAAACATTCAGTACTTC.

The chain is built from TRBV5-1 and TRBJ2-1, with D perhaps matching TRBD2 (6 bases). This CDR3 has 17 residues. Deletions cut 1 base from V and 0 bases from J, with 14 bases between. The V gene's germline CDR1 is SGHRS and CDR2 YFSETQ. The CDR3 spells CASSLSGQLSSYNEQFF. DNA for the CDR3: TGCGCCAGCAGCTTGAGCGGGCAGCTGAGCTCCTACAATGAGCAGTTCTTC. Filled out from reference TRBV5-1 and TRBJ2-1, the complete variable domain reads KAGVTQTPRYLIKTRGQQVTLSCSPISGHRSVSWYQQTPGQGLQFLFEYFSETQRNKGNFPGRFSGRQFSNSRSEMNVSTLELGDSALYLCASSLSGQLSSYNEQFFGPGTRLTVL.

DNA of the CDR3: TGTGCCAGCAGTCGACAGGGGTCGAACTACGAGCAGTACTTC. Amino acid sequence: CASSRQGSNYEQYF. The chain joins TRBV6-5 to TRBJ2-5, with 8 bases matching TRBD1. Gene TRBJ2-7 matches the end of the DNA better, so the J call may be wrong. The V gene's germline CDR1 is MNHEY and CDR2 SVGAGI. The CDR3 consists of 14 residues.

The genes are TRBV5-1 and TRBJ1-2, with a possible D match to TRBD1 (6 bases). Trimming took off 4 bases at V and 3 bases at J, with 19 bases between the two ends. CDR1 is SGHRS and CDR2 is YFSETQ in the germline V gene. The CDR3 length is 16 residues. CDR3 in DNA: TGCGCCAGCAGCCAGGCGCAGGGGTCCGCTCACTATGGCTACACCTTC. It codes for CASSQAQGSAHYGYTF.

This chain joins TRBV19 and TRBJ2-1; the match to TRBD2 covers 11 bases. CDR1 is LNHDA, CDR2 SQIVND, per germline (reference sequence). With 5 bases clipped from V and 1 base from J, the junction kept 7 bases outside the gene matches. The length of the CDR3 is 17 residues. The CDR3 spells CASSPGTSGPSYNEQFF. CDR3 nucleotide sequence: TGTGCCAGTAGTCCCGGGACTAGCGGTCCATCCTACAATGAGCAGTTCTTC.

This chain joins TRBV10-3 and TRBJ2-1, with TRBD1 identical over 7 bases. Germline lookup yields CDR1 ENHRY and CDR2 SYGVKD. The CDR3 consists of 16 residues. After removal of 0 bases from V and 4 bases from J, the junction contained 6 bases not matched to a gene. In DNA form, the CDR3 reads TGTGCCATCAGTGAGTCGTTAGGGGGCGGTTACAATGAGCAGTTCTTC. This gives the protein CAISESLGGGYNEQFF.